The 8 T cell receptor beta chains listed next were all sequenced from one sample in a study of cytomegalovirus exposure and HLA in healthy donors. The PCR contained 60 Vbeta and 13 Jbeta primers. The protocol was immunoSEQ multiplex PCR, while the TCRdb copy is restricted to in-frame clones and leaves out a portion. The sample includes approximately 190,000 clones, roughly 80% of them seen just once. The source material was PBMCs. Every receptor here comes from a man in his forties in good health and CMV-seropositive.

The chain couples TRBV14 to TRBJ1-4; 9 bases line up with TRBD1. CDR3 size: 16 residues. The germline V gene encodes CDR1 SGHDN and CDR2 FVKESK. V lost 0 bases and J lost 8; bases outside the gene matches: 7. The CDR3 spells CASSQDRGTGWEKLFF. In nucleotides, the CDR3 is TGTGCCAGCAGCCAAGATCGAGGGACAGGGTGGGAAAAACTGTTTTTT.

The chain's CDR3 is CASSRGGAGGELFF. The CDR3 DNA follows: TGTGCCAGCAGCAGGGGGGGCGCCGGCGGGGAGCTGTTTTTT. The rearrangement uses TRBV7-9 and TRBJ2-2, with D possibly matching TRBD2 (7 bases). This CDR3 comprises 14 residues. Germline CDR1 reads SEHNR; CDR2 reads FQNEAQ (reference sequence). Trimming left V 5 bases short and J 7 bases short, with 14 bases between.

The chain couples TRBV9 to TRBJ1-2; tentatively, D is TRBD1 (6 bases). Between the trimmed V and J ends, which lost 0 bases and 0 bases, there was a span of 15 bases. Germline loops: CDR1 SGDLS, CDR2 YYNGEE. CDR3 length: 17 amino acids. The CDR3, as DNA: TGTGCCAGCAGCGTAGTGAGCGGGGGCCTAGCTAACTATGGCTACACCTTC. Translation gives CASSVVSGGLANYGYTF.

The rearrangement links TRBV13 to TRBJ1-2, with 8 positions matching TRBD1. The CDR3 contains 13 residues. V shed 7 bases and J 8 bases; nucleotides not matched to a gene: 9. Germline CDR1 PRHDT, CDR2 FYEKMQ (reference sequence). The CDR3 DNA reads TGTGCCAGCACCAGGGGGCTTTTGGAGGGCTACACCTTC. Encoded protein: CASTRGLLEGYTF.

V gene TRBV7-8 combines with J gene TRBJ2-7; D perhaps matches TRBD1 (6 bases). Trimming took 1 base from V and 4 from J, leaving 8 bases between them. Germline assignment: CDR1 SGHVS and CDR2 FQNEAQ. There are 13 residues in the CDR3. In DNA, the CDR3 is TGTGCCAGCAGCTTAGACAGGGCGTACGAGCAGTACTTC. Translation: CASSLDRAYEQYF.

The chain has TRBV19 and TRBJ1-4; the D gene is possibly TRBD1 (5 bases). Germline V CDR1 and CDR2: LNHDA, SQIVND (reference sequence). The ends were cut back, 5 bases at V and 8 bases at J, with 15 bases in the middle. The CDR3 contains 14 residues. CDR3 nucleotides: TGTGCCAGTAGTCGAGGACACCCGAGCGAAAAACTGTTTTTT. Its translation: CASSRGHPSEKLFF.

The chain joins TRBV30 to TRBJ1-5; D is possibly TRBD1 (5 bases). V lost 3 bases, J lost 5 bases, and 11 bases lay in between. The CDR3 covers 13 residues. Germline V lookup: CDR1 GTSNPN, CDR2 SVGIG (reference sequence). In nucleotides, the CDR3 is TGTGCCTGGAGCCCCGGCAGGGATCAGCCCCAGCATTTT. It yields the protein CAWSPGRDQPQHF.

The genes are TRBV6-6 and TRBJ1-2, with TRBD1 as a possible D gene (6 bases). Trimming pared 0 bases from V and 8 bases from J, leaving 19 bases between. CDR3 size: 16 residues. Germline V gene lookup returns CDR1 MNHNY and CDR2 SVGAGI (reference sequence). CDR3 nucleotides: TGTGCCAGCAGTTACTCCACAGGGCCCTTCGCTTCGGGCTACACCTTC. It is translated as CASSYSTGPFASGYTF.